This T cell receptor (beta chain) is from a study of blood T cell repertoires in COVID-19. Overall study: PBMCs, B-cell-depleted T cells, or T cells provided the cDNA or gDNA that made up the material.

CDR3 length: 14 residues. Germline-derived CDR1 and CDR2 are LNHDA and SQIVND (reference sequence). The ends were cut back, 7 bases at V and 0 bases at J, with 12 bases in the middle. Original processing notes: Nucleated cell number was recorded as an estimate derived from reference gene primer amplification. Assay used: immunoSEQ multiplex PCR; TCRdb lists only in-frame clones, some missing. V and J calls and clone size come straight from that table; D and trimming were deduced from the DNA. The top ten hold 9.5% to 13% of the sample, which has 100,000 or so clones, approximately 80% seen once. Specimen: peripheral blood. The clonotype was recovered from a man between 65 and 85 years old with active or convalescent COVID-19. The chain uses TRBV19 and TRBJ1-1; possibly TRBD1 for D (5 bases). The CDR3 region has the DNA TGTGCCAGTAACAAGGGGTTCATGAACACTGAAGCTTTCTTT. Amino acid sequence: CASNKGFMNTEAFF.